A single T cell receptor beta chain is shown here with its context. What it recognizes is unknown. The data belong to a study of cytomegalovirus exposure and HLA in healthy donors. Across the study: In a previous analysis, nearly 120 million unique TCR beta sequences were found from 150 million to 200 million T cells.

The PCR contained 60 Vbeta and 13 Jbeta primers. TCRdb's copy holds only in-frame clones and misses some; the assay was immunoSEQ multiplex PCR. The sample carries fewer than 250,000 clones, 80% to 90% recorded once. Whole-study results and caveats: Listed as cytomegalovirus-associated were over 150 TCR beta chains. Using the classifier, cytomegalovirus status was reportedly diagnosed with high specificity and sensitivity.

At sampling all donors were nominally healthy, likely with unrecorded immune exposures. V was pared by 4 bases and J by 4 bases, with 10 bases of the junction left unmatched. This CDR3 spans 17 amino acids. The germline gives CDR1 MDHEN, CDR2 SYDVKM. The TCR originated in a man aged 25 to 40 in good health and CMV-seronegative. The sequencing sample was made of PBMCs. The V gene is TRBV28, the J gene TRBJ2-3, with 11 bases that match TRBD2. Here the CDR3 reads CASSYSGGAFRPDTQYF. CDR3 DNA: TGTGCCAGCAGTTATAGCGGGGGGGCCTTCCGGCCAGATACGCAGTATTTT.